This passage covers 30 T cell receptor beta chains from one sample sequenced in a study of PD-1 blockade in mismatch repair-deficient tumors. The method was immunoSEQ multiplex PCR; TCRdb's version includes in-frame clones alone and lacks a portion of them. The table shows under 50,000 clones, with roughly three quarters occurring only once. Sample: peripheral blood, taken 4 weeks after starting pembrolizumab. These receptors came from an adult with mismatch repair-deficient cancer.

In its sample, this clone was seen a few times. This rearrangement joins TRBV28 to TRBJ2-6; no definite D call. Trimming removed 2 bases at V and 2 bases at J, with 1 base between. The CDR3 has 13 amino acids. In germline, CDR1 is MDHEN, CDR2 SYDVKM. The CDR3 DNA sequence: TGTGCCAGCAGTTTACCTGGGGCCAACGTCCTGACTTTC. As protein: CASSLPGANVLTF.

The chain recombines TRBV6-4 with TRBJ2-1; 7 bases map to TRBD2. V gave up 3 bases and J gave up 3 bases; unmatched junction bases: 5. The CDR3 length is 15 residues. Germline V gene lookup returns CDR1 MRHNA and CDR2 SNTAGT. The CDR3 DNA sequence: TGTGCCAGCAGTGATGGCGGGAGAGACTACAATGAGCAGTTCTTC. It translates to CASSDGGRDYNEQFF.

The rearrangement uses TRBV5-4 and TRBJ2-5; D is possibly TRBD1 (7 bases). Germline V gives CDR1 SGHNT, CDR2 YYREEE (reference sequence). V lost 4 bases and J 1 base, leaving 11 bases between the germline ends. The CDR3 is made up of 14 amino acids. DNA of the CDR3: TGTGCCAGCAGCCCAGGGGGGTCCCAAGAGACCCAGTACTTC. Protein: CASSPGGSQETQYF. The full variable domain, its missing parts supplied by reference TRBV5-4 and TRBJ2-5, is ETGVTQSPTHLIKTRGQQVTLRCSSQSGHNTVSWYQQALGQGPQFIFQYYREEENGRGNFPPRFSGLQFPNYSSELNVNALELDDSALYLCASSPGGSQETQYFGPGTRLLVL.

The chain uses TRBV7-2 and TRBJ2-7; a possible D gene is TRBD2 (6 bases). CDR1 and CDR2 from the germline V gene are SGHTA and FQGNSA. The CDR3 has 15 residues. Trimming took off 1 base at V and 2 bases at J, with 12 bases between the two ends. CDR3 DNA sequence: TGTGCCAGCAGCTTAGGCTCTAGCGCAACCTACGAGCAGTACTTC. Translation gives CASSLGSSATYEQYF.

V is TRBV30 and J is TRBJ1-3; unclear D gene. Germline assignment: CDR1 GTSNPN and CDR2 SVGIG (reference sequence). With 1 base removed from V and 2 bases from J, the gap between germline ends came to 9 bases. CDR3 length equals 14 residues. CDR3 in amino acids: CAWSEAGAGNTIYF. Here the CDR3 DNA reads TGTGCCTGGAGTGAGGCCGGGGCTGGAAACACCATATATTTT.

The CDR3 spells CATRQGWYQETQYF. CDR3 coding DNA: TGTGCCACCCGACAGGGGTGGTACCAAGAGACCCAGTACTTC. The chain couples TRBV19 to TRBJ2-5; 8 positions match TRBD1. The CDR3 runs 14 residues. Unmatched junction bases numbered 7, after V lost 10 bases and J lost 0 bases. Germline CDR1 LNHDA, CDR2 SQIVND (reference sequence). The whole variable domain, filled in from reference TRBV19 and TRBJ2-5, reads DGGITQSPKYLFRKEGQNVTLSCEQNLNHDAMYWYRQDPGQGLRLIYYSQIVNDFQKGDIAEGYSVSREKKESFPLTVTSAQKNPTAFYLCATRQGWYQETQYFGPGTRLLVL.

This CDR3 is CASTGGRGYNEQFF. The DNA of the CDR3 is TGTGCCAGCACCGGGGGGCGGGGGTACAATGAGCAGTTCTTC. This chain links TRBV21-1 with TRBJ2-1; the table's D call of TRBD2 was not tested on the DNA. TRBV21-1 is reported as a pseudogene. This CDR3 is built from 14 residues.

The CDR3: CASSLFGAGDGADTQYF. The CDR3 DNA sequence: TGTGCCAGCAGTTTGTTCGGTGCGGGAGATGGGGCAGATACGCAGTATTTT. V and J are TRBV28 and TRBJ2-3; 7 nucleotides match TRBD2. CDR1 is MDHEN and CDR2 is SYDVKM in the germline V gene. V dropped 3 bases and J dropped 4; count of bases not matched to a gene: 13. The CDR3 covers 17 residues.

The J gene is TRBJ1-3, the V gene TRBV9; D perhaps matches TRBD1 (5 bases). The germline gives CDR1 SGDLS, CDR2 YYNGEE. Between the trimmed V and J ends, which lost 3 bases and 0 bases, there was a span of 10 bases. The CDR3 spans 15 residues. This CDR3 reads CASSASGGSGNTIYF. CDR3 DNA sequence: TGTGCCAGCAGCGCCTCGGGGGGCTCTGGAAACACCATATATTTT. Variable domain in full (rest from reference TRBV9 and TRBJ1-3): DSGVTQTPKHLITATGQRVTLRCSPRSGDLSVYWYQQSLDQGLQFLIQYYNGEERAKGNILERFSAQQFPDLHSELNLSSLELGDSALYFCASSASGGSGNTIYFGEGSWLTVV.

The rearrangement links TRBV19 to TRBJ1-4; no clear D. Trimming left V 5 bases short and J 5 bases short, with 12 bases between. Germline V lookup: CDR1 LNHDA, CDR2 SQIVND (reference sequence). This CDR3 comprises 14 residues. The CDR3 DNA reads as TGTGCCAGTAGTCCGGGCGGACCGAATGAAAAACTGTTTTTT. Translating gives CASSPGGPNEKLFF. Using reference TRBV19 and TRBJ1-4 for the parts outside the CDR3, the full variable domain is DGGITQSPKYLFRKEGQNVTLSCEQNLNHDAMYWYRQDPGQGLRLIYYSQIVNDFQKGDIAEGYSVSREKKESFPLTVTSAQKNPTAFYLCASSPGGPNEKLFFGSGTQLSVL.

The chain employs TRBV19 and TRBJ2-7; D is ambiguous. Germline CDR1 is LNHDA and CDR2 is SQIVND (reference sequence). V was pared by 3 bases and J by 0 bases, with 9 bases between. This CDR3 comprises 14 residues. The CDR3 is CASSIDPFSYEQYF. The CDR3 DNA sequence: TGTGCCAGTAGTATTGATCCATTCTCCTACGAGCAGTACTTC.

J is TRBJ2-2 and V is TRBV19, with 7 bases lining up with TRBD1. Germline CDR1 and CDR2: LNHDA and SQIVND (reference sequence). The CDR3 consists of 14 residues. Trimming at V came to 5 bases and at J to 7 bases, leaving 7 bases not matched to a gene. In nucleotides, the CDR3 is TGTGCCAGTAGTGTACAGGGGTGGATCGGGGAGCTGTTTTTT. Residues: CASSVQGWIGELFF.

The J gene is TRBJ2-7, the V gene TRBV6-6; D gene ambiguous. The CDR3 has 14 amino acids. Trimming pared 0 bases from V and 1 base from J, leaving 7 bases between. Per the germline V gene, CDR1 is MNHNY and CDR2 is SVGAGI (reference sequence). CDR3 sequence reads: CASSYSDGSYEQYF. DNA of the CDR3: TGTGCCAGCAGTTACTCTGACGGTTCCTACGAGCAGTACTTC.

V is TRBV2 and J is TRBJ2-7, with D possibly matching TRBD1 (6 bases). Germline V CDR1 and CDR2: SNHLY, FYNNEI. V gave up 9 bases and J gave up 0 bases, with 21 bases separating them. This CDR3 contains 16 residues. The DNA for the CDR3 is TGTGCCAGTGAAGTCAGGGTAAGACAGGTCTCCTACGAGCAGTACTTC. Encoded protein: CASEVRVRQVSYEQYF. Drawing the rest from reference TRBV2 and TRBJ2-7, the complete variable domain is EPEVTQTPSHQVTQMGQEVILRCVPISNHLYFYWYRQILGQKVEFLVSFYNNEISEKSEIFDDQFSVERPDGSNFTLKIRSTKLEDSAMYFCASEVRVRQVSYEQYFGPGTRLTVT.

The genes are TRBV5-1 and TRBJ1-4; D gene ambiguous. The CDR3 covers 14 residues. V was shortened by 0 bases and J by 0 bases, with 3 bases between the two germline ends. From germline, CDR1 is SGHRS and CDR2 YFSETQ. CDR3 sequence reads: CASSLETTNEKLFF. The CDR3 DNA is TGCGCCAGCAGCTTGGAAACAACTAATGAAAAACTGTTTTTT.

J is TRBJ2-7 and V is TRBV10-3; no clear D. The CDR3 runs to 12 residues. The germline V gene has CDR1 ENHRY and CDR2 SYGVKD. V was pared by 4 bases and J by 6 bases, with 10 bases between. CDR3 DNA: TGTGCCATCAGTGTGCCCTCGGGCGAGCAGTACTTC. This translates into CAISVPSGEQYF.

This clone was observed once. CDR3 region: CASRGGMGTDTQYF. The CDR3 DNA is TGCGCCAGCAGGGGGGGAATGGGCACAGATACGCAGTATTTT. This sequence joins TRBV5-1 and TRBJ2-3; tentatively, D is TRBD2 (6 bases). The CDR3 covers 14 residues. V lost 5 bases and J lost 1, with 11 bases in between. Germline V gene lookup returns CDR1 SGHRS and CDR2 YFSETQ.

The chain joins TRBV29-1 to TRBJ2-1; possibly TRBD2 for D (5 bases). This CDR3 has 15 residues. Trimming took 0 bases from V and 9 from J, leaving 18 bases between them. The germline gives CDR1 SQVTM, CDR2 ANQGSEA. CDR3 nucleotide sequence: TGCAGCGTTGAAGAAGGTAGTCTAGCTTCCGGTGAGCAGTTCTTC. Translating it yields CSVEEGSLASGEQFF.

The gene calls are TRBV6-5 and TRBJ2-7, with D perhaps TRBD1 (5 bases). The CDR3 contains 13 residues. The germline CDR1 and CDR2 sequences are MNHEY and SVGAGI. Trimming removed 2 bases at V and 3 bases at J, with 8 bases between. The CDR3 DNA reads TGTGCCAGCAGTTACCAGGGCTACTACGAGCAGTACTTC. Its protein is CASSYQGYYEQYF.

This clone appeared a few times. This chain links TRBV7-2 with TRBJ2-3; 9 nucleotides agree with TRBD1. The CDR3 runs to 16 residues. Trimming removed 1 base from V and 2 bases from J; junction bases left unmatched: 4. Germline values: CDR1 SGHTA, CDR2 FQGNSA. CDR3 coding DNA: TGTGCCAGCAGCTTAGGGGGACAGGGACTCACAGATACGCAGTATTTT. This gives the protein CASSLGGQGLTDTQYF.

The chain joins TRBV2 to TRBJ1-1, with TRBD1 matching over 8 bases. This CDR3 has 13 residues. Germline V gives CDR1 SNHLY, CDR2 FYNNEI. V gave up 5 bases and J gave up 4 bases; unmatched junction bases: 3. In DNA, the CDR3 is TGTGCCAGCAGTACGGACAGGGTCACTGAAGCTTTCTTT. This gives the protein CASSTDRVTEAFF.

J is TRBJ2-5 and V is TRBV5-6, with 8 bases lining up with TRBD1. CDR1 and CDR2 (germline): SGHDT, YYEEEE. The CDR3 length is 16 residues. The J segment lost 0 bases and the V segment lost 1 base, leaving 5 bases of the junction unmatched. Here the CDR3 reads CASSLITGGYQETQYF. CDR3 DNA: TGTGCCAGCAGCTTGATCACAGGGGGGTACCAAGAGACCCAGTACTTC.

This chain joins TRBV28 and TRBJ1-5; D is undetermined. This CDR3 spans 16 amino acids. With 5 bases removed from V and 0 bases from J, the gap between germline ends came to 14 bases. The germline gives CDR1 MDHEN, CDR2 SYDVKM. CDR3: CASSRLTSLSNQPQHF. CDR3 bases: TGTGCCAGCAGTCGTCTGACAAGCCTTAGCAATCAGCCCCAGCATTTT.

This chain uses TRBV4-1 with TRBJ2-5; 10 bases are a match to TRBD2. The CDR3 runs to 16 residues. Trimming cost V 1 base and J 4 bases; bases outside gene matches: 6. The germline gives CDR1 MGHRA, CDR2 YSYEKL. As DNA, the CDR3 is TGCGCCAGCAGCCAAGGAAGCGGGGGGGCCCGAGAGACCCAGTACTTC. It specifies CASSQGSGGARETQYF.

This clone was seen only a few times. The chain is built from TRBV5-4 and TRBJ2-5, with TRBD1 matching over 9 bases. Germline trimming cut 1 base from V and 4 bases from J; bases unmatched to any gene: 8. The length of the CDR3 is 16 residues. Germline CDR1 and CDR2: SGHNT and YYREEE (reference sequence). The CDR3 nucleotides are TGTGCCAGCAGCTTGAACTCCGGGACAGGGTCAGAGACCCAGTACTTC. This gives the protein CASSLNSGTGSETQYF. Supplemented by reference TRBV5-4 and TRBJ2-5, the full variable domain reads ETGVTQSPTHLIKTRGQQVTLRCSSQSGHNTVSWYQQALGQGPQFIFQYYREEENGRGNFPPRFSGLQFPNYSSELNVNALELDDSALYLCASSLNSGTGSETQYFGPGTRLLVL.

J is TRBJ2-5 and V is TRBV15; TRBD2 is a possible D gene (5 bases). Trimming stripped 5 bases from V and 7 bases from J, with 17 bases between. Per the germline V gene, CDR1 is LNHNV and CDR2 is YYDKDF (reference sequence). CDR3 length: 14 amino acids. CDR3 DNA sequence: TGTGCCACCAGCGCGAGGGATAATAGGTGGACCCAGTACTTC. Encoded protein: CATSARDNRWTQYF.

This clone has only one observation. This chain uses TRBV28 with TRBJ2-4, with D perhaps matching TRBD1 (5 bases). The V and J ends lost 3 bases and 0 bases respectively, with 24 bases between them. This CDR3 spans 20 amino acids. Looked up from germline, CDR1 is MDHEN and CDR2 is SYDVKM. The CDR3 coding sequence is TGTGCCAGCAGTTTTTGGGATCCACAGGCCCTGGGTTTAGCCAAAAACATTCAGTACTTC. Protein product: CASSFWDPQALGLAKNIQYF.

This clone is medium-sized by share. Additional DNA sequences in this sample encode the identical CDR3. The chain links TRBV18 to TRBJ2-1; 10 bases line up with TRBD2. The germline gives CDR1 KGHSH, CDR2 LQKENI. The V segment lost 0 bases and the J segment 4 bases; nucleotides outside the gene matches: 3. This CDR3 spans 16 amino acids. CDR3 amino acids: CASSPPTSGLYNEQFF. CDR3 sequence (DNA): TGTGCCAGCTCACCACCGACTAGCGGGTTATACAATGAGCAGTTCTTC. Combining the CDR3 with reference TRBV18 and TRBJ2-1 gives the whole variable domain NAGVMQNPRHLVRRRGQEARLRCSPMKGHSHVYWYRQLPEEGLKFMVYLQKENIIDESGMPKERFSAEFPKEGPSILRIQQVVRGDSAAYFCASSPPTSGLYNEQFFGPGTRLTVL.

V gene TRBV7-8 combines with J gene TRBJ2-3; 7 nucleotides align to TRBD2. Germline values: CDR1 SGHVS, CDR2 FQNEAQ. CDR3 length: 15 amino acids. V was clipped by 6 bases and J by 3 bases; unmatched bases: 9. As DNA, the CDR3 is TGTGCCAGCAGTTTTTTCTGGGGGGGGACAGATACGCAGTATTTT. Residues: CASSFFWGGTDTQYF.

This chain links TRBV10-2 with TRBJ1-5, with 7 bases aligning to TRBD1. Trimming took 9 bases from V and 5 from J; bases not matched to a gene: 4. CDR3 size: 12 residues. Germline assignment: CDR1 WSHSY and CDR2 SAAADI. The CDR3 loop reads CASRDSDQPQHF. The CDR3 bases are TGCGCCAGTAGGGACAGCGATCAGCCCCAGCATTTT.